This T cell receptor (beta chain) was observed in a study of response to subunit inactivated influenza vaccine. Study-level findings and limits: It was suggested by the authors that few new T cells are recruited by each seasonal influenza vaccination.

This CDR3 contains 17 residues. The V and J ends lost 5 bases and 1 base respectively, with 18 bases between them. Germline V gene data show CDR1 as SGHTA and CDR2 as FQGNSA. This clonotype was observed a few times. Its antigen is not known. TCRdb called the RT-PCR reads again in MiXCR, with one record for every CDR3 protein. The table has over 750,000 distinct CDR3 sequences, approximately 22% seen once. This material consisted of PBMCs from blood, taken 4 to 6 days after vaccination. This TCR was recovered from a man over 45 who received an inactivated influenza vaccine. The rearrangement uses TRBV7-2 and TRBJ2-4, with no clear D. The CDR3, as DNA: TGTGCCAGCAGCGTAAACCCTGGTTCCTTGGCCAAAAACATTCAGTACTTC. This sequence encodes CASSVNPGSLAKNIQYF.